This TCR beta chain originates from a study of siplizumab effects on memory and regulatory T cells. Study observations and caveats: Naive T cells appeared more diverse than memory cells and seemed to be major alloresponse contributors. Tregs that proliferated in siplizumab cultures did not have their suppressive function confirmed.

As concerns this clone: Its specificity is not known.

Sequencing used immunoSEQ multiplex PCR; TCRdb keeps in-frame clones, though not all of them. The data hold about 110,000 clones, with 92% observed a single time. The CDR3 spans 17 residues. From germline, CDR1 is MGHRA and CDR2 YSYEKL. The germline V and J ends were trimmed by 3 bases and 4 bases, with 21 bases remaining between them. Sequenced material: Tregs sorted from blood. V gene TRBV4-1 combines with J gene TRBJ1-1, with D possibly matching TRBD1 (6 bases). The TCR was taken from a human donor in good health. The CDR3 spells CASSHPSPGAGSTEAFF. The CDR3 region has the DNA TGCGCCAGCAGCCATCCTAGTCCGGGGGCCGGGAGCACTGAAGCTTTCTTT.